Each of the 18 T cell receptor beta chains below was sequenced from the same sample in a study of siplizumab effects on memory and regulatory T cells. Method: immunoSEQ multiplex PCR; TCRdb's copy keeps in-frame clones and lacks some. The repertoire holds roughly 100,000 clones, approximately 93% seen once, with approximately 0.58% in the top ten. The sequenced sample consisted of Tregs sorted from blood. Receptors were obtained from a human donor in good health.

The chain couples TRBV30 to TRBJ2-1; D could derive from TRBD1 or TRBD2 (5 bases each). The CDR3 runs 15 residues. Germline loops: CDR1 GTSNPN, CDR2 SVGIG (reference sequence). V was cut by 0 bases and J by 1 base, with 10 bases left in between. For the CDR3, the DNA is TGTGCCTGGAGTGTGAGTGGGGGATCCTACAATGAGCAGTTCTTC. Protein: CAWSVSGGSYNEQFF.

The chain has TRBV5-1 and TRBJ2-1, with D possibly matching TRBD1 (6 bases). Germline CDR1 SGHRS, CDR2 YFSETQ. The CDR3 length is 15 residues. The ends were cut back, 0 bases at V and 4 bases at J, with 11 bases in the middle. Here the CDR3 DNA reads TGCGCCAGCAGCTTGGGTGGACAGCGATACAATGAGCAGTTCTTC. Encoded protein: CASSLGGQRYNEQFF.

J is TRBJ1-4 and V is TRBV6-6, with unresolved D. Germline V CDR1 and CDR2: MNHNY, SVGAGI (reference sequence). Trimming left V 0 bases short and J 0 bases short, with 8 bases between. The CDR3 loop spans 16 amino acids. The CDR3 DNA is TGTGCCAGCAGTTACTCCTTCAGTGCAACTAATGAAAAACTGTTTTTT. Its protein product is CASSYSFSATNEKLFF.

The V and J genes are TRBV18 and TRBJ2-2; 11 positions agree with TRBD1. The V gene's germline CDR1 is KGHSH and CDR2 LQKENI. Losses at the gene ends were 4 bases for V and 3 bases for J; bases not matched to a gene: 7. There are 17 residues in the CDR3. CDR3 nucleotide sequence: TGTGCCAGCTCACTCCGGACAGGGGGCCTTGACACCGGGGAGCTGTTTTTT. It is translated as CASSLRTGGLDTGELFF.

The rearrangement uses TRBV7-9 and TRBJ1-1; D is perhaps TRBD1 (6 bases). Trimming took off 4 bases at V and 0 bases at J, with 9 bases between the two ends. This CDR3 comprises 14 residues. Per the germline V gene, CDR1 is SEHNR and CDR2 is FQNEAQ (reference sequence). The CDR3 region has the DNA TGTGCCAGCAGCTCAGGACAGATGAACACTGAAGCTTTCTTT. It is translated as CASSSGQMNTEAFF.

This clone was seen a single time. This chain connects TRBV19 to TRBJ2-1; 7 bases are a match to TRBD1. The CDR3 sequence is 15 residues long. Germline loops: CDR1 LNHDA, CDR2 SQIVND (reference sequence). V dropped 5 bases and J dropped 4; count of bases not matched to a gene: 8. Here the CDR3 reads CASSPRGDSYNEQFF. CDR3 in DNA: TGTGCCAGTAGTCCCCGTGGGGACAGTTACAATGAGCAGTTCTTC.

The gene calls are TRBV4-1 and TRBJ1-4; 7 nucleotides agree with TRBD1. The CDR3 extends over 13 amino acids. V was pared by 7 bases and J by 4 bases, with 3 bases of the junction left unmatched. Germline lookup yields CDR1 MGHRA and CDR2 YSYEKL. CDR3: CASNRQGNEKLFF. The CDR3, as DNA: TGCGCCAGCAACCGACAGGGTAATGAAAAACTGTTTTTT.

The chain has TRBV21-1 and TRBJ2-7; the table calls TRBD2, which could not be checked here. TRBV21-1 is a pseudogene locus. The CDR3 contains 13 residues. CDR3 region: CASSRDRGYEQYF. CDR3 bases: TGTGCCAGCAGTCGGGACCGGGGGTACGAGCAGTACTTC.

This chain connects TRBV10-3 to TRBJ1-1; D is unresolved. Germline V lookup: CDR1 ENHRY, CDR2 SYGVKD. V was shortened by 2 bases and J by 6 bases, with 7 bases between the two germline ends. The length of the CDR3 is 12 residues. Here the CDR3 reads CAISEKESEAFF. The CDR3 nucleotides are TGTGCCATCAGTGAGAAGGAGTCTGAAGCTTTCTTT.

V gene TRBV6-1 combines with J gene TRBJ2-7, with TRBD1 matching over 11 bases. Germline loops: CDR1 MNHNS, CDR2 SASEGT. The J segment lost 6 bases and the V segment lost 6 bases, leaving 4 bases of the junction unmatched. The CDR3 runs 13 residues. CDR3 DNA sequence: TGTGCCAGCAGGGGACAGGGGGTCGGCGAGCAGTACTTC. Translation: CASRGQGVGEQYF.

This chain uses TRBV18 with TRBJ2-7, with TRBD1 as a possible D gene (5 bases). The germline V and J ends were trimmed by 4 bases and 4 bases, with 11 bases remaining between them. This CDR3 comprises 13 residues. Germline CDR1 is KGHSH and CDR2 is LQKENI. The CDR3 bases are TGTGCCAGCTCACAAAGGGGCGAGTACGAGCAGTACTTC. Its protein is CASSQRGEYEQYF.

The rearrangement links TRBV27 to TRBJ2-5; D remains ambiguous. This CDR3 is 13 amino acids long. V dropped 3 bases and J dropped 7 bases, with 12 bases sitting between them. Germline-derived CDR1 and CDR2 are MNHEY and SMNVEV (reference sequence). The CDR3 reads CASSFRQMGTQYF. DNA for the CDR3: TGTGCCAGCAGTTTTAGGCAGATGGGGACCCAGTACTTC.

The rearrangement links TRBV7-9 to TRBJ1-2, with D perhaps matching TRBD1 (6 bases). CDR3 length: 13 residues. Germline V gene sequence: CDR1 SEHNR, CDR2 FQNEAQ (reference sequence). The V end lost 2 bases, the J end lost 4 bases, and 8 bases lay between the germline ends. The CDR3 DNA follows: TGTGCCAGCAGCTTACTGACAGGCTATGGCTACACCTTC. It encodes CASSLLTGYGYTF.

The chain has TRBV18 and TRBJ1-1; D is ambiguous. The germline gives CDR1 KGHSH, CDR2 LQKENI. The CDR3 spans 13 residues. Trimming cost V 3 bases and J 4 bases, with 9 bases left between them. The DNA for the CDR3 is TGTGCCAGCTCACCTCCGGGCGTCACTGAAGCTTTCTTT. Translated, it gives CASSPPGVTEAFF.

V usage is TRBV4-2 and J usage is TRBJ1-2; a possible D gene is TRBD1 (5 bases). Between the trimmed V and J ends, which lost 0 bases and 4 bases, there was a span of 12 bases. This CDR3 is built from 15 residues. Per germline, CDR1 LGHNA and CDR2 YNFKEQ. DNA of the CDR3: TGTGCCAGCAGCCAAGAATGGGGGTTTGGCTATGGCTACACCTTC. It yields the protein CASSQEWGFGYGYTF.

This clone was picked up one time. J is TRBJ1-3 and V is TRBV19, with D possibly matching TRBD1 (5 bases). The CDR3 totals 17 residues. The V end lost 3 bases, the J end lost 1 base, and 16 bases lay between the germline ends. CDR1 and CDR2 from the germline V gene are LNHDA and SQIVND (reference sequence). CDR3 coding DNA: TGTGCCAGTAGTATTTTTTCCCAGGGTGGGTCTGGAAACACCATATATTTT. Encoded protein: CASSIFSQGGSGNTIYF. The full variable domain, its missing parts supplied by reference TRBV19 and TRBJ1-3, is DGGITQSPKYLFRKEGQNVTLSCEQNLNHDAMYWYRQDPGQGLRLIYYSQIVNDFQKGDIAEGYSVSREKKESFPLTVTSAQKNPTAFYLCASSIFSQGGSGNTIYFGEGSWLTVV.

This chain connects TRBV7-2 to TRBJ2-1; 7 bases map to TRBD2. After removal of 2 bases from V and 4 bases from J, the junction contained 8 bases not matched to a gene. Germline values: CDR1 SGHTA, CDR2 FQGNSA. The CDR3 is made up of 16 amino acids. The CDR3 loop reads CASSLPGGVRYNEQFF. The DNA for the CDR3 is TGTGCCAGCAGCTTACCGGGAGGCGTACGATACAATGAGCAGTTCTTC.

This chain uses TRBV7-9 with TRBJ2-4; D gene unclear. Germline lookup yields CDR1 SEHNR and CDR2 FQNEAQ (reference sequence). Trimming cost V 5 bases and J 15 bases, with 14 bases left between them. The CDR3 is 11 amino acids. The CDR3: CASSPDRVPYF. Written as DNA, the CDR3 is TGTGCCAGCAGCCCGGACCGGGTCCCGTACTTC.